Listed here are 10 T cell receptor beta chains from one sample, sequenced in a study of T-cell memory formation after mild COVID-19. TCRdb re-called the 5' RACE reads with MiXCR, one entry per CDR3 protein. Of a few hundred thousand distinct CDR3 sequences listed, 28% are singletons. Sequencing was performed on PBMCs or a T cell subset sorted from them (not recorded which). The receptors were gathered from an adult woman who had mild COVID-19 (a few samples of this study predate the infection). Cell type and time point are not known.

The genes are TRBV7-2 and TRBJ2-5, with TRBD2 matching over 13 bases. Germline CDR1 SGHTA, CDR2 FQGNSA. Germline trimming cut 5 bases from V and 7 bases from J; bases unmatched to any gene: 7. This CDR3 is built from 15 residues. CDR3 coding DNA: TGTGCCAGCAGCCAAGGGACTAGCGGGATTGGGACCCAGTACTTC. Translating it yields CASSQGTSGIGTQYF.

This clonotype was counted only a few times. The rearrangement links TRBV5-1 to TRBJ2-1, with D perhaps matching TRBD2 (6 bases). This CDR3 has 14 amino acids. Looked up from germline, CDR1 is SGHRS and CDR2 is YFSETQ. Trimming shortened V by 1 base and J by 6 bases, and 11 bases separated the two germline ends. In DNA, the CDR3 is TGCGCCAGCAGCTTGACCGGGACTCTCAATGAGCAGTTCTTC. Its translation: CASSLTGTLNEQFF.

The gene calls are TRBV29-1 and TRBJ2-7; weak D call: TRBD1 (5 bases). With 0 bases removed from V and 7 bases from J, the gap between germline ends came to 7 bases. In germline, CDR1 is SQVTM, CDR2 ANQGSEA. CDR3 length: 11 residues. The CDR3 loop is CSVEDYREQYF. In DNA, the CDR3 is TGCAGCGTTGAAGATTACAGGGAGCAGTACTTC.

This clonotype was observed a handful of times. This chain uses TRBV6-5 with TRBJ2-1; TRBD2 aligns across 8 bases. From germline, CDR1 is MNHEY and CDR2 SVGAGI. The CDR3 contains 15 residues. The J segment lost 7 bases and the V segment lost 8 bases, leaving 13 bases of the junction unmatched. The CDR3 DNA is TGTGCCAGCGGGCCAGGTACGGGAGGGAGAAATGAGCAGTTCTTC. Protein: CASGPGTGGRNEQFF.

The J gene is TRBJ1-1, the V gene TRBV7-9; D unresolved. Germline CDR1 and CDR2: SEHNR and FQNEAQ (reference sequence). CDR3 length: 15 amino acids. Trimming removed 1 base from V and 7 bases from J, with 16 bases in between. The CDR3 region has the DNA TGTGCCAGCAGCTTAGGTATCGGCACCCTCATTGAAGCTTTCTTT. Translating gives CASSLGIGTLIEAFF. The full variable domain, completed using reference TRBV7-9 and TRBJ1-1, is DTGVSQNPRHKITKRGQNVTFRCDPISEHNRLYWYRQTLGQGPEFLTYFQNEAQLEKSRLLSDRFSAERPKGSFSTLEIQRTEQGDSAMYLCASSLGIGTLIEAFFGQGTRLTVV.

The chain links TRBV6-5 to TRBJ2-6, with TRBD2 as a possible D gene (6 bases). Germline lookup yields CDR1 MNHEY and CDR2 SVGAGI. With 4 bases removed from V and 0 bases from J, the gap between germline ends came to 10 bases. The CDR3 loop spans 16 amino acids. The CDR3 spells CASSWGLLSGANVLTF. The CDR3 DNA reads as TGTGCCAGCAGTTGGGGACTTCTCTCTGGGGCCAACGTCCTGACTTTC.

The genes are TRBV30 and TRBJ2-1; no clear D gene. The CDR3 runs 11 residues. The germline V gene has CDR1 GTSNPN and CDR2 SVGIG (reference sequence). Between the trimmed V and J ends, which lost 7 bases and 5 bases, there was a span of 9 bases. For the CDR3, the DNA is TGTGCCTACTCTGAGGACAATGAGCAGTTCTTC. It codes for CAYSEDNEQFF.

As for this clonotype: The CDR3 ends on some other residue instead of the conserved phenylalanine or tryptophan, so this is likely a read error. Because the CDR3's place on the DNA is in doubt, the DNA is left out and the CDR3 is given as listed by TCRdb. The gene calls are TRBV5-1 and TRBJ2-5; TRBD2 is the table's D call, not checked against the DNA. Germline values: CDR1 SGHRS, CDR2 YFSETQ. The CDR3 comprises 17 residues, both ends counted. The CDR3: CASSLPARAGLRETQYL.

This chain connects TRBV5-1 to TRBJ2-7; 9 bases line up with TRBD1. There are 14 residues in the CDR3. After removal of 7 bases from V and 5 bases from J, the junction contained 10 bases not matched to a gene. Germline V gene lookup returns CDR1 SGHRS and CDR2 YFSETQ. The CDR3 loop is CASRPLDRGNEQYF. As DNA, the CDR3 is TGCGCCAGCCGTCCCTTGGACAGGGGTAACGAGCAGTACTTC.

This chain uses TRBV5-5 with TRBJ1-1; no clear D. Trimming pared 4 bases from V and 4 bases from J, leaving 8 bases between. The CDR3 has 12 amino acids. The germline V gene has CDR1 SGHKS and CDR2 YYEKEE (reference sequence). The CDR3 nucleotides are TGTGCCAGCAGCCGGACGGTCACTGAAGCTTTCTTT. This translates into CASSRTVTEAFF.